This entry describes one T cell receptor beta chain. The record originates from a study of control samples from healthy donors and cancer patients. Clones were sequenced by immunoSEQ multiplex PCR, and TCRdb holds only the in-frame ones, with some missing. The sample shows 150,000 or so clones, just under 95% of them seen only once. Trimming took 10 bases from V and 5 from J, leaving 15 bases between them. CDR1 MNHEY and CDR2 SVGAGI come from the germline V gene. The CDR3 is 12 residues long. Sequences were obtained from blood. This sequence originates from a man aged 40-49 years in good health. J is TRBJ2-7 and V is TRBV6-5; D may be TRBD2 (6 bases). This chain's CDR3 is CATTRRGDEQYF. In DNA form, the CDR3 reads TGTGCCACGACAAGGCGGGGTGACGAGCAGTACTTC.